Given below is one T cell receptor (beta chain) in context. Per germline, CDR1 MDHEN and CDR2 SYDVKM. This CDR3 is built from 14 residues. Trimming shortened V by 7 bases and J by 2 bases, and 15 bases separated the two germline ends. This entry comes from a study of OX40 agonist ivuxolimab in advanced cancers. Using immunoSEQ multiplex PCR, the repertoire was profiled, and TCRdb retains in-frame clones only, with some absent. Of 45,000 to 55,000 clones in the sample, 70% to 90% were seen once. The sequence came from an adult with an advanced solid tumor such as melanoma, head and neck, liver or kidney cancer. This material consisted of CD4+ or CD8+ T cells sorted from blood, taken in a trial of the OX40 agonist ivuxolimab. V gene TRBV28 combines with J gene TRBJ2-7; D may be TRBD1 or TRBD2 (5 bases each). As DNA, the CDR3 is TGTGCCAGCATCTCTCGGGGCCCAACCTACGAGCAGTACTTC. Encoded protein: CASISRGPTYEQYF.